This section outlines one T cell receptor (beta chain) sequence together with its context. Its antigen is unknown. Within one base of it there is no much larger clone, and no base qualities were kept. This sample is drawn from a study of control samples from healthy donors and cancer patients (dated by TCRdb to about 2020). Via the germline V gene, CDR1 is KGHSH and CDR2 LQKENI. Counted from cysteine to phenylalanine, this CDR3 has 16 amino acids. Only the CDR3 part of the read is kept: 48 bases, read in frame from the first base. The junction carries 13 bases between V and J, which are trimmed by 3 bases and 0 bases respectively. The library was produced with the immunoSEQ multiplex PCR assay. The table was pulled from immuneACCESS by TCRdb, which kept in-frame rearrangements only. Such tables lose some clones; where checked, under half of the loss comes from unresolved V genes, and the rest has no known cause. Recorded for this sample are roughly 100,000 clones; 70% to 90% of them occurred a single time. The leading ten clones occupy over 12% of the sample.

The V and J segments used are TRBV18 and TRBJ2-3, with the D gene call left open. Sequenced input: blood. The clonotype originates from a young man in good health. The CDR3 has the sequence CASSPYAELSTDTQYF. The DNA sequence follows: TGTGCCAGCTCACCTTATGCGGAGCTCAGCACAGATACGCAGTATTTT.